This record concerns one T cell receptor (beta chain) sequence. This clone was seen a single time. Its antigen is still unknown. One base away there is no much larger clone; base qualities are not given. Unmatched junction bases come to 3, with V trimmed by 0 bases and J by 3 bases. CDR1 and CDR2 are read off the germline V gene as SGHRS and YFSETQ. There are 16 amino acids in the CDR3, from cysteine to phenylalanine inclusive. The entry retains the CDR3 DNA only, 48 bases that are in frame from base 1. The collaborating institutions used their own protocols to collect whole blood in K2EDTA tubes. For TCRbeta analysis, collaborator samples were shipped as frozen whole blood, as isolated PBMCs, or as DNA extracted from either sample type. TCRbeta CDR3 regions were amplified from genomic DNA by means of the immunoSEQ Assay, a bias-controlled multiplex PCR. Concerning the study's data processing: Nucleated cell counts per sample were estimated from amplification of reference gene primers within the assay. To quantify the absolute abundance of each unique TCRbeta CDR3 rearrangement, sequence reads were collapsed and filtered. For each sample, productive Simpson clonality was calculated by taking the square root of Simpson's diversity index across productive rearrangements. The clones in this table, taken by TCRdb from immuneACCESS, are in-frame only. Not every clone is retained; where verified, under half of the shortfall comes from an unresolved V gene, and the cause of the rest is unknown. V and J calls and clone size are those listed in that table; D and trimming were worked out from the DNA. The sample table lists about 260,000 clones, about 87% of them with a count of one. In total, the top ten clones hold 2% to 2.5% of the sample.

The entry originates in a study of blood T cell repertoires in COVID-19 (dated by TCRdb to the early 2020s). About the study as a whole: The collaborator samples originated in the United States, Italy and Spain and spanned the acute and convalescent phases of COVID-19. The prospective study material was composed of cDNA or gDNA derived from T cells, B-cell-depleted T cells, or PBMCs. The samples were drawn from the first 160 participants of the ongoing ImmuneRACE study and from under 1,500 subjects provided by 6 global collaborators. Where available, HLA class I and class II types were obtained from metadata supplied by the sample provider rather than from assay-based typing. A freely available public database, intended as a resource for researchers studying the immune response to SARS-CoV-2, is where the repertoires were released. Sample metadata almost always included a de-identified subject ID, COVID-19 status, age in years and sex. Deeply sampled blood TCRbeta repertoires from subjects exposed to, actively infected with, or recovered from COVID-19 were included in the dataset. Overall results and qualifications from the work: Clinical and demographic metadata were provided uncurated, with the amount varying by source and participant.

The specimen was peripheral blood. The chain links TRBV5-1 with TRBJ1-5; 10 bases in between match TRBD1. The clonotype originates from a woman aged 45-65 years with acute or convalescent COVID-19. This receptor carries the CDR3 CASSLVGTGDNQPQHF. The nucleotide sequence is given as TGCGCCAGCAGCTTGGTCGGGACAGGGGACAATCAGCCCCAGCATTTT. Beyond the CDR3, the reference TRBV5-1 and TRBJ1-5 genes provide the residues; the full variable domain reads: KAGVTQTPRYLIKTRGQQVTLSCSPISGHRSVSWYQQTPGQGLQFLFEYFSETQRNKGNFPGRFSGRQFSNSRSEMNVSTLELGDSALYLCASSLVGTGDNQPQHFGDGTRLSIL.